This T cell receptor (beta chain) was identified during a study of PD-1 blockade in classical Hodgkin lymphoma. This sample's time point: cycle 4 day 1 (C4D1), after less than 7 weeks of nivolumab. Relapse was seen in all patients after autologous stem cell transplantation, and brentuximab vedotin exposure was variable. Produced via immunoSEQ multiplex PCR; TCRdb's table is partial and in-frame only. The data show roughly 50,000 clones, 90% seen once. Trimming left V 6 bases short and J 4 bases short, with 15 bases between. The germline V gene encodes CDR1 MGHDK and CDR2 SYGVNS. This CDR3 contains 14 residues.

The material was peripheral blood mononuclear cells (PBMCs), obtained before the fourth cycle of nivolumab. This TCR came from a human donor with classical Hodgkin lymphoma. This chain uses TRBV25-1 with TRBJ2-5; D possibly matches TRBD1 or TRBD2 (6 bases each). The DNA of the CDR3 is TGTGCCAGCAGAAGAGGCGGAGGGGGAGAGACCCAGTACTTC. Translation: CASRRGGGGETQYF. Full variable domain (rest looked up from reference TRBV25-1 and TRBJ2-5): EADIYQTPRYLVIGTGKKITLECSQTMGHDKMYWYQQDPGMELHLIHYSYGVNSTEKGDLSSESTVSRIRTEHFPLTLESARPSHTSQYLCASRRGGGGETQYFGPGTRLLVL.